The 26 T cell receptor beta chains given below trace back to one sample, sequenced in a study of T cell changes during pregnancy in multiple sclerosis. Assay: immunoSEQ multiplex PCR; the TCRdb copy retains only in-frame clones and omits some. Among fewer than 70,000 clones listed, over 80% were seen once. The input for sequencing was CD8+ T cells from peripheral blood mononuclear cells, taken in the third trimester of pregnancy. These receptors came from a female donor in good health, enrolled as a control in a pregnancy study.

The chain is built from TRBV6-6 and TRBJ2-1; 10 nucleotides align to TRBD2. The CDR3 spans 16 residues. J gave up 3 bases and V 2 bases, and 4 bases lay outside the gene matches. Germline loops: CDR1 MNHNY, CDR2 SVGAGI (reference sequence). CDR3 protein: CASSYGIAGGYNEQFF. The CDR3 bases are TGTGCCAGCAGTTACGGTATAGCGGGGGGCTACAATGAGCAGTTCTTC.

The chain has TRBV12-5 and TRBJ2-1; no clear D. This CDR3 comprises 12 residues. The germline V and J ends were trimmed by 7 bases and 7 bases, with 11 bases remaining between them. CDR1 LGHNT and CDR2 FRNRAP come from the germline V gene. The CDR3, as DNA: TGTGCTAGTGCCCCGGGTGTGAATGAGCAGTTCTTC. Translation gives CASAPGVNEQFF.

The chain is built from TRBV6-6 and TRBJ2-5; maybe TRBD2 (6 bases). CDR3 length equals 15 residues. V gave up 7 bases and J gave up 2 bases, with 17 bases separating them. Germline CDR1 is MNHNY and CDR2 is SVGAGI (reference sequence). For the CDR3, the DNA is TGTGCCAGCAAGCCCGAGGTCGGGGGTCAAGAGACCCAGTACTTC. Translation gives CASKPEVGGQETQYF.

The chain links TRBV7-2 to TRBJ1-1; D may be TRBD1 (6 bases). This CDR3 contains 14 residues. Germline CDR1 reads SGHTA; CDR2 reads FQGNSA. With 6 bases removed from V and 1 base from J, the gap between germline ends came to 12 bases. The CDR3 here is CASSSWTANTEAFF. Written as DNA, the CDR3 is TGTGCCAGCAGTTCTTGGACAGCGAACACTGAAGCTTTCTTT. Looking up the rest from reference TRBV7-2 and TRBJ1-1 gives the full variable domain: GAGVSQSPSNKVTEKGKDVELRCDPISGHTALYWYRQSLGQGLEFLIYFQGNSAPDKSGLPSDRFSAERTGGSVSTLTIQRTQQEDSAVYLCASSSWTANTEAFFGQGTRLTVV.

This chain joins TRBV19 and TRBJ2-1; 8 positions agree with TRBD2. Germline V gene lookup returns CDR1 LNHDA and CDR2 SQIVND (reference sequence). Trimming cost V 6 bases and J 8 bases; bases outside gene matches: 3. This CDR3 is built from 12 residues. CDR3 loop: CASSGGAHEQFF. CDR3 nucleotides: TGTGCCAGTAGCGGGGGGGCCCATGAGCAGTTCTTC. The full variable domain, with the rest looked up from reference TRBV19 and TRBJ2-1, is DGGITQSPKYLFRKEGQNVTLSCEQNLNHDAMYWYRQDPGQGLRLIYYSQIVNDFQKGDIAEGYSVSREKKESFPLTVTSAQKNPTAFYLCASSGGAHEQFFGPGTRLTVL.

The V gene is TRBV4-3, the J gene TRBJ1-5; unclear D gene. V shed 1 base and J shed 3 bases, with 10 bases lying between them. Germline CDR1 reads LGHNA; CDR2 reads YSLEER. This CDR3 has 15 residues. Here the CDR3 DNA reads TGCGCCAGCAGCCAAGGGACGGGGTCCAATCAGCCCCAGCATTTT. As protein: CASSQGTGSNQPQHF.

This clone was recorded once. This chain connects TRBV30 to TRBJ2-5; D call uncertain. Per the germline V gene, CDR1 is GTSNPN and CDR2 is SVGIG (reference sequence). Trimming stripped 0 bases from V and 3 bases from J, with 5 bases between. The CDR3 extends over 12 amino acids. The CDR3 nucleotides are TGTGCCTGGAGTGTACGGGAAGAGACCCAGTACTTC. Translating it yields CAWSVREETQYF.

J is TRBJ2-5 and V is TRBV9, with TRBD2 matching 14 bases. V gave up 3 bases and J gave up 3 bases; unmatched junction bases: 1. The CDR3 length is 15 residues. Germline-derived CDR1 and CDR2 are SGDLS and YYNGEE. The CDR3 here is CASSAGLAGEETQYF. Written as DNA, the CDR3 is TGTGCCAGCAGCGCGGGACTAGCGGGGGAAGAGACCCAGTACTTC.

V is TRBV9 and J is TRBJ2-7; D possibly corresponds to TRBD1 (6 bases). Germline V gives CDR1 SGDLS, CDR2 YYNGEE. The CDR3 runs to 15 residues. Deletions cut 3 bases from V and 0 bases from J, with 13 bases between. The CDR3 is CASSAGDVSSYEQYF. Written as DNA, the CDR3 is TGTGCCAGCAGCGCAGGGGACGTTAGCTCCTACGAGCAGTACTTC. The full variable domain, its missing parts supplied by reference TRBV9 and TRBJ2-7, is DSGVTQTPKHLITATGQRVTLRCSPRSGDLSVYWYQQSLDQGLQFLIQYYNGEERAKGNILERFSAQQFPDLHSELNLSSLELGDSALYFCASSAGDVSSYEQYFGPGTRLTVT.

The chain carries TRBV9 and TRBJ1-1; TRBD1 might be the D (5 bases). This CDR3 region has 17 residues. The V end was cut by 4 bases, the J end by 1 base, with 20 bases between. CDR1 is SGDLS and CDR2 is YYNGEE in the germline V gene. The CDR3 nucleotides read TGTGCCAGCAGCATCCACGGGGGGAAGTCCGAGAACACTGAAGCTTTCTTT. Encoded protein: CASSIHGGKSENTEAFF. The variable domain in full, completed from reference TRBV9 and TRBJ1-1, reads DSGVTQTPKHLITATGQRVTLRCSPRSGDLSVYWYQQSLDQGLQFLIQYYNGEERAKGNILERFSAQQFPDLHSELNLSSLELGDSALYFCASSIHGGKSENTEAFFGQGTRLTVV.

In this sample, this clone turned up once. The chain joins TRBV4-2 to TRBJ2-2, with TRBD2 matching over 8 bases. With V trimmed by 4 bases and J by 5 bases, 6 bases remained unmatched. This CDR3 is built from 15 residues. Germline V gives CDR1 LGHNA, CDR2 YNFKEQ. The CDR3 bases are TGTGCCAGCAGCCTCGAGCGGGGGTGGACCGGGGAGCTGTTTTTT. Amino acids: CASSLERGWTGELFF.

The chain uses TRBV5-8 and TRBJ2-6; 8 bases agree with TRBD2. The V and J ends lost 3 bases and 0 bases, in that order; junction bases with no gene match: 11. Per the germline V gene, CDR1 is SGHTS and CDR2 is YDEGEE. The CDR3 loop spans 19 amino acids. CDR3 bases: TGTGCCAGCAGCTCTCTCGGGGGGGCCCTTCCCTCTGGGGCCAACGTCCTGACTTTC. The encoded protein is CASSSLGGALPSGANVLTF.

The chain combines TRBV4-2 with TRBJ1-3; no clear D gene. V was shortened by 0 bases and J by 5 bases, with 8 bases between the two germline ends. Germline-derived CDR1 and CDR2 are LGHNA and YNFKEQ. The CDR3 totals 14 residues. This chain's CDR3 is CASSQDQFRNTIYF. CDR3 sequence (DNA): TGTGCCAGCAGCCAAGATCAGTTCCGAAACACCATATATTTT.

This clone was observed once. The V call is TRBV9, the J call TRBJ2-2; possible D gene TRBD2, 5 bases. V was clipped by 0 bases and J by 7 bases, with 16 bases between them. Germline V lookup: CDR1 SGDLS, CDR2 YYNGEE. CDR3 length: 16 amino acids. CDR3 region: CASSVARDSRVGELFF. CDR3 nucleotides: TGTGCCAGCAGCGTAGCTCGGGATTCTCGGGTCGGGGAGCTGTTTTTT.

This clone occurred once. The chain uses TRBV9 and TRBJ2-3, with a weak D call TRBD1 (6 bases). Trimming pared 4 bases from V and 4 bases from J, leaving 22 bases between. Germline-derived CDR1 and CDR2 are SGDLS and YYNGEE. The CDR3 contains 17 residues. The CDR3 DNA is TGTGCCAGCAGCTCCCCCCTCTTGGGGGCGGTATCAGATACGCAGTATTTT. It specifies CASSSPLLGAVSDTQYF.

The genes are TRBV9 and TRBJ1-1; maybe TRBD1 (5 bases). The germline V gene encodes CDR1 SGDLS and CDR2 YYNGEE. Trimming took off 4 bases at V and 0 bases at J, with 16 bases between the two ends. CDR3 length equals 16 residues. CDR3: CASSLGIQGLNTEAFF. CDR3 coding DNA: TGTGCCAGCAGCTTGGGTATCCAGGGCCTGAACACTGAAGCTTTCTTT.

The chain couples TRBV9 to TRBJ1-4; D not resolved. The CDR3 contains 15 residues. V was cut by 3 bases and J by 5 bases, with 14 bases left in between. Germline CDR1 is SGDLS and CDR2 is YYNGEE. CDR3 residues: CASSEHRGTNEKLFF. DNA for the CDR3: TGTGCCAGCAGCGAGCACCGGGGAACAAATGAAAAACTGTTTTTT.

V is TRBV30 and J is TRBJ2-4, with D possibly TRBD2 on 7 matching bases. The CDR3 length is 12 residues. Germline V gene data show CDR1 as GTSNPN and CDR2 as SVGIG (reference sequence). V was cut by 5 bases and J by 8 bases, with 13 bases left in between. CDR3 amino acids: CAWQREGDIQYF. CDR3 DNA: TGTGCCTGGCAAAGGGAGGGGGACATTCAGTACTTC.

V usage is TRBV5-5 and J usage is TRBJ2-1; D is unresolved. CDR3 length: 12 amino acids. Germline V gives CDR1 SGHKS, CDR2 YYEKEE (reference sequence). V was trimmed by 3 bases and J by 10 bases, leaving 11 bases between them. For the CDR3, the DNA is TGTGCCAGCAGCTCGATCCCTCGGGAGCAGTTCTTC. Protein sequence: CASSSIPREQFF.

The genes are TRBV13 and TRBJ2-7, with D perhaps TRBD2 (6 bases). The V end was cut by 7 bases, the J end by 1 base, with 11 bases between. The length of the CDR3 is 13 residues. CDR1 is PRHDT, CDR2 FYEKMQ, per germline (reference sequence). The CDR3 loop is CASTPGRSYEQYF. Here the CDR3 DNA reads TGTGCCAGCACGCCAGGGAGGTCCTACGAGCAGTACTTC.

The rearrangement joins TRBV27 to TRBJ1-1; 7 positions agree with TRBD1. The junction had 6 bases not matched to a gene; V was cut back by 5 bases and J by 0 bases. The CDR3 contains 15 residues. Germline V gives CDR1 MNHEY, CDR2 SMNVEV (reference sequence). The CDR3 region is CASSTRQGLNTEAFF. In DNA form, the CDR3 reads TGTGCCAGCAGTACAAGACAGGGATTGAACACTGAAGCTTTCTTT.

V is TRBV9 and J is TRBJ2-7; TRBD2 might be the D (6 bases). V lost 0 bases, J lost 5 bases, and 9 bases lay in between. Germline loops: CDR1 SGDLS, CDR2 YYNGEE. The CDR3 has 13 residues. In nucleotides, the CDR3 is TGTGCCAGCAGCGTAGGGACTAACAACGAGCAGTACTTC. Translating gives CASSVGTNNEQYF.

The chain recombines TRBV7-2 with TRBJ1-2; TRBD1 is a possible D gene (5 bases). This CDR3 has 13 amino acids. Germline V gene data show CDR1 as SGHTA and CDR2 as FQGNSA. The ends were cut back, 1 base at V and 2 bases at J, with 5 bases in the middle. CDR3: CASSLGQNYGYTF. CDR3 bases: TGTGCCAGCAGCTTAGGACAGAACTATGGCTACACCTTC.

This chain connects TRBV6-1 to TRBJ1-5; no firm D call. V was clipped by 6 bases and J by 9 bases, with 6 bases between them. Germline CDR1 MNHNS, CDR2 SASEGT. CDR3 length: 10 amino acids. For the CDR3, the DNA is TGTGCCAGCAGCGCGGGGCCCCAGCATTTT. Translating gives CASSAGPQHF.

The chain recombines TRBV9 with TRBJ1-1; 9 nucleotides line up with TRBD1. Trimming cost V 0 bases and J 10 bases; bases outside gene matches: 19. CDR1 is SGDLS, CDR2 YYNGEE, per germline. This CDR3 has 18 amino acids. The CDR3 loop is CASSVVGQGTAGEVSAFF. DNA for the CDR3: TGTGCCAGCAGCGTAGTAGGACAGGGGACGGCGGGGGAGGTTTCAGCTTTCTTT. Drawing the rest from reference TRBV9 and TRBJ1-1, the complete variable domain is DSGVTQTPKHLITATGQRVTLRCSPRSGDLSVYWYQQSLDQGLQFLIQYYNGEERAKGNILERFSAQQFPDLHSELNLSSLELGDSALYFCASSVVGQGTAGEVSAFFGQGTRLTVV.

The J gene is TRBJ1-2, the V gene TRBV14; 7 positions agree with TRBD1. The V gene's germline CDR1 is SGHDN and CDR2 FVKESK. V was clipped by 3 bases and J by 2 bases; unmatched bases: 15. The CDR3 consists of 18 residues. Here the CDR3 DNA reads TGTGCCAGCAGCCAGAGAGGGGGCGAGATGTCCACGAACTATGGCTACACCTTC. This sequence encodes CASSQRGGEMSTNYGYTF.